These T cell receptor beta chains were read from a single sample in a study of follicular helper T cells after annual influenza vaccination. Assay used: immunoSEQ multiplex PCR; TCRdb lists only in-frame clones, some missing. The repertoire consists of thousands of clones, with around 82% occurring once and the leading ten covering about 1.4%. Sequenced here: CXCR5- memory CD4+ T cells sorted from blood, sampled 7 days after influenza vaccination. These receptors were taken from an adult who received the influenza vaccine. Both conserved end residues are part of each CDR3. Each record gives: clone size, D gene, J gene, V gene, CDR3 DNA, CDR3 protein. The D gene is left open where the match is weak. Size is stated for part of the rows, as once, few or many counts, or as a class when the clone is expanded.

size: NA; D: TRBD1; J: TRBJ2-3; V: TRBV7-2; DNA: TGTGCCAGCAGCGTCAGGGGGCCCGGCACAGATACGCAGTATTTT; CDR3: CASSVRGPGTDTQYF
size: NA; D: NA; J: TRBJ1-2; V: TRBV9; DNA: TGTGCCAGCAGCGTAGTGCCTGGGGGAAGGGCAGGATCTAACTATGGCTACACCTTC; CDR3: CASSVVPGGRAGSNYGYTF
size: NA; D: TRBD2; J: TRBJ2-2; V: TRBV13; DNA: TGTGCCAGCAGCTTAAGTCCAGCGGGGGGTGAAACCGGGGAGCTGTTTTTT; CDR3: CASSLSPAGGETGELFF
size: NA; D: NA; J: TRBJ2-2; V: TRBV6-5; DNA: TGTGCCAGCAGTTACTCGGACAGCACCGGGGAGCTGTTTTTT; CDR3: CASSYSDSTGELFF
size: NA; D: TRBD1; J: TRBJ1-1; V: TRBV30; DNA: TGTGCCTGGAAAGACAGGGAGAACACTGAAGCTTTCTTT; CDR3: CAWKDRENTEAFF
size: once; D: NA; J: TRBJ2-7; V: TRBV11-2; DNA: TGTGCCAGCAGCATTTTTCAGGGGACCTACGAGCAGTACTTC; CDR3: CASSIFQGTYEQYF
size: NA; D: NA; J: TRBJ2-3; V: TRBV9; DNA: TGTGCCAGCAGCGTAAGCGGGCCCCCCCAAGATACGCAGTATTTT; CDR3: CASSVSGPPQDTQYF
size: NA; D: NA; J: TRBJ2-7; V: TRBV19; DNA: TGTGCCAGTAGTCCGGACGTTTGGGCCTACGAGCAGTACTTC; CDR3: CASSPDVWAYEQYF
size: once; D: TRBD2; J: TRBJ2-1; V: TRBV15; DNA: TGTGCCACCAGCAGGCGAATAGCGGGGGGGCCCAGTGAGCAGTTCTTC; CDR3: CATSRRIAGGPSEQFF
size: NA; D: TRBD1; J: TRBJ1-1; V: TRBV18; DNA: TGTGCCAGCTCAGGATCGGACAGGCCGGCTGAAGCTTTCTTT; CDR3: CASSGSDRPAEAFF
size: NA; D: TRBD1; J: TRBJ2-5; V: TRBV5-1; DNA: TGCGCCAGCAGCTTGATCCCCCGGGACAGGGGAAGTGAGACCCAGTACTTC; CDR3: CASSLIPRDRGSETQYF
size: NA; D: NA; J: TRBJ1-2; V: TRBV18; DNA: TGTGCCAGCTCACCTACGACAGACTTCAACTATGGCTACACCTTC; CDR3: CASSPTTDFNYGYTF
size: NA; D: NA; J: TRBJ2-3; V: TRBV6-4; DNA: TGTGCCAGCAGTGAGGGGTCTGCAGATACGCAGTATTTT; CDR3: CASSEGSADTQYF
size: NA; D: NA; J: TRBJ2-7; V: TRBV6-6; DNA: TGTGCCAGCAGTAACAGGGATGTGGGTGAGCAGTACTTC; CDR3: CASSNRDVGEQYF
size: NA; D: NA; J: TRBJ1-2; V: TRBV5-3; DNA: TGTGCCAGAAGCTTAAGGGAGTTTGGCTACACCTTC; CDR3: CARSLREFGYTF
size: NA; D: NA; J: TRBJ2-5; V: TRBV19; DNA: TGTGCCAGTAGTTATATTGGGCAAGAGACCCAGTACTTC; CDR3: CASSYIGQETQYF
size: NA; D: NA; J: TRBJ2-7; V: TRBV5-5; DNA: TGTGCCAGCAGCCCTCGTCCCAACGCCTTCTACGAGCAGTACTTC; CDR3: CASSPRPNAFYEQYF
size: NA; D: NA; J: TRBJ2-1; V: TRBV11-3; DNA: TGTGCCAGCAGCTCCACCGACGTTTACAATGAGCAGTTCTTC; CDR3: CASSSTDVYNEQFF
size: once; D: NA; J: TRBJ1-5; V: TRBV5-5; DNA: TGTGCCAGCAGCTTGGGGGGGAGTCAGCCCCAGCATTTT; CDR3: CASSLGGSQPQHF
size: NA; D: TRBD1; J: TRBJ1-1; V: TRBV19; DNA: TGTGCCAGTAGTATAACGACGATCAGGGGGCTGGACACTGAAGCTTTCTTT; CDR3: CASSITTIRGLDTEAFF
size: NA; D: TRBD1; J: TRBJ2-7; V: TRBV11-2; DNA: TGTGCCAGCAGCTTCAGACAGGGCCCCTACGAGCAGTACTTC; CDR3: CASSFRQGPYEQYF
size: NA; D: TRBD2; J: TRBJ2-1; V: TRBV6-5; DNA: TGTGCCAGCAGTTCCGGCGGGACGGGGGGGAATGAGCAGTTCTTC; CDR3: CASSSGGTGGNEQFF
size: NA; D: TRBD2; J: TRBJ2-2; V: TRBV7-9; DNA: TGTGCCAGCAGCTTAGCTAGCGGGAGTGGGAACACCGGGGAGCTGTTTTTT; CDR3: CASSLASGSGNTGELFF
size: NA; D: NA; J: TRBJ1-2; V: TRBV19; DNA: TGTGCCAGTAGTTCGCACAGTTTCGGCTACACCTTC; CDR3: CASSSHSFGYTF
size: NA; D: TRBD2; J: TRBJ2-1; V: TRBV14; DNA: TGTGCCAGCAGCCAACAAGCGGGAGCCTGGGGGAATGAGCAGTTCTTC; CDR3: CASSQQAGAWGNEQFF
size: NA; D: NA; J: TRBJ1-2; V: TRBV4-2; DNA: TGTGCCAGCAGCCTTCCTGATCTAGGTGGCTACACCTTC; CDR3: CASSLPDLGGYTF
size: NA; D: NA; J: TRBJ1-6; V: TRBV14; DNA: TGTGCCAGCAGCCAAGTTTTCGGACGGAATTCACCCCTCCACTTT; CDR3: CASSQVFGRNSPLHF
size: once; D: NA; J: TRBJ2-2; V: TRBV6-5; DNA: TGTGCCAGCAGTTACTCCTTCGCATTGAACACCGGGGAGCTGTTTTTT; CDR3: CASSYSFALNTGELFF
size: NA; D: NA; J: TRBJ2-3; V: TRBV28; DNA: TGTGCCAGCAGGGGGCCGGGGGTAGCGCCTAGCACAGATACGCAGTATTTT; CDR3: CASRGPGVAPSTDTQYF
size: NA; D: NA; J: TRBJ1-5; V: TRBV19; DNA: TGTGCCAGTAGTATGGGAGGAGGCGGCCAGTGGAGCAATCAGCCCCAGCATTTT; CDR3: CASSMGGGGQWSNQPQHF
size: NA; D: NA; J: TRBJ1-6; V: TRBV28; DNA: TGTGCCAGCAGTATCTCATCCGGACAGATGGATTCACCCCTCCACTTT; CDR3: CASSISSGQMDSPLHF
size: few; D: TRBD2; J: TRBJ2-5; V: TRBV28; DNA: TGTGCCAGCAGTTCAGCGGGAAGGGAGACCCAGTACTTC; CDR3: CASSSAGRETQYF
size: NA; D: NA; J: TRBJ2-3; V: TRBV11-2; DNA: TGTGCCAGCAGCAGTGGAGCCGTTCCAGGTACGCAGTATTTT; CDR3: CASSSGAVPGTQYF
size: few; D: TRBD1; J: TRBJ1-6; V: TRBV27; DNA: TGTGCCAGCAGTTCAGGGGGGACCTATAATTCACCCCTCCACTTT; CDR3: CASSSGGTYNSPLHF
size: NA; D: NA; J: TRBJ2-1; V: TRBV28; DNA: TGTGCCAGCAGCCAACGTTACCGCCCCTCGGATGAGCAGTTCTTC; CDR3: CASSQRYRPSDEQFF
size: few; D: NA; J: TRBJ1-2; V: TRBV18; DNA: TGTGCCAGCTCTCGGGACAAGTCCTATGGCTACACCTTC; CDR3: CASSRDKSYGYTF
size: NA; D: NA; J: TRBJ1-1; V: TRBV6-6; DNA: TGTGCCAGCAGTTACTCGTCAGTAAACACTGAAGCTTTCTTT; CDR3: CASSYSSVNTEAFF
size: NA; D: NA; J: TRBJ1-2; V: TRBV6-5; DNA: TGTGCCAGCAGTTACAGGGGAGGGGTTGACTATGGCTACACCTTC; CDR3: CASSYRGGVDYGYTF
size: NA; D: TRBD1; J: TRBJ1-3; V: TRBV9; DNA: TGTGCCAGCAGCGTAGCTGACGGACAGGGGGGCAACACCATATATTTT; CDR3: CASSVADGQGGNTIYF
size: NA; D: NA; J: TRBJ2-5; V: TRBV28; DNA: TGTGCCAGCAGTGACGCGGCGGCTAGGCCCCAAGAGACCCAGTACTTC; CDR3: CASSDAAARPQETQYF
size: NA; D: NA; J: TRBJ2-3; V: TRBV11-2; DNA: TGTGCCAGCAGCTTAGTTGACGGAAGGCATGGCGATACGCAGTATTTT; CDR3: CASSLVDGRHGDTQYF
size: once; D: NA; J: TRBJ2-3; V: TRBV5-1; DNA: TGCGCCAGCAGCTTGGAAGTTAGCACAGATACGCAGTATTTT; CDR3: CASSLEVSTDTQYF
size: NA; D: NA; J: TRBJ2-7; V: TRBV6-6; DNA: TGTGCCAGCATCGTCTCACAAGGGCCCTACGAGCAGTACTTC; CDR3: CASIVSQGPYEQYF
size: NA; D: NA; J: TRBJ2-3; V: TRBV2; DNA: TGTGCCAGCAAGGGAGCAACTCTCCCCACAGATACGCAGTATTTT; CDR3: CASKGATLPTDTQYF
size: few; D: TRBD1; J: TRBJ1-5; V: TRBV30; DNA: TGTGCCTGGACACAGGGGCCCAATCAGCCCCAGCATTTT; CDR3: CAWTQGPNQPQHF
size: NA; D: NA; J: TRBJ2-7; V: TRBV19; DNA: TGTGCCAGTAGTAACCGGGACTCCCCCTACGAGCAGTACTTC; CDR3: CASSNRDSPYEQYF
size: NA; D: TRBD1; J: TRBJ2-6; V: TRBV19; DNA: TGTGCCAGTAGTTTGGACAGGACAACTGGGGCCAACGTCCTGACTTTC; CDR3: CASSLDRTTGANVLTF
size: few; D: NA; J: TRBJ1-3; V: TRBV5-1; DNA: TGCGCCTACTTGACAGGAAACACCATATATTTT; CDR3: CAYLTGNTIYF
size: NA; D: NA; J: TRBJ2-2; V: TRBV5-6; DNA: TGTGCCAGCAGCTTTTATAACACCGGGGAGCTGTTTTTT; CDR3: CASSFYNTGELFF
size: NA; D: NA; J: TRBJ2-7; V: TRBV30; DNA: TGTGCCTGGAGTGTAAAAGAGTTTCCCTACGAGCAGTACTTC; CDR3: CAWSVKEFPYEQYF
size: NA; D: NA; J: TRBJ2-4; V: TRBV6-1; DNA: TGTGCCAGCAGTGAAGCTCCAAGTCTGCTAGCCAAAAACATTCAGTACTTC; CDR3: CASSEAPSLLAKNIQYF
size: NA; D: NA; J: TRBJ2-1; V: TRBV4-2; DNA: TGTGCCAGCAGCCACCAGACTTCCGACGAGCAGTTCTTC; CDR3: CASSHQTSDEQFF
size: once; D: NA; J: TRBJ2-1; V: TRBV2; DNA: TGTGCCAGCAGTGAAGGGGGTGGACGGAGGACTGAGCAGTTCTTC; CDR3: CASSEGGGRRTEQFF
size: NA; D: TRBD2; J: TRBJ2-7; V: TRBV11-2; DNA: TGTGCCAGCAGCTCTCTGAGCGGGGCGACAAGGAACGAGCAGTACTTC; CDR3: CASSSLSGATRNEQYF
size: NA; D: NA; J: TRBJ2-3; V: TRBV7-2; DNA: TGTGCCAGCAGCTTAAATTCCGCAGATACGCAGTATTTT; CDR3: CASSLNSADTQYF
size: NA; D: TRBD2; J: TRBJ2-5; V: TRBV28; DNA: TGTGCCACCGGACTAGCGGGGGGTGGGGAGACCCAGTACTTC; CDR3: CATGLAGGGETQYF
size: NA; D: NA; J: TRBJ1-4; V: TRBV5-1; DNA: TGCGCCAGCAGCTTGGGGGGTGAAAAACTGTTTTTT; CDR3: CASSLGGEKLFF
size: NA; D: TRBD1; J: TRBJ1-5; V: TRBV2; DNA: TGTGCCAGCAGCGTCGACAGGGGGTCTCAGCCCCAGCATTTT; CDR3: CASSVDRGSQPQHF
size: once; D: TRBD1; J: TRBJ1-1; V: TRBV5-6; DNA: TGTGCCAGCAGCTTAGAGCCGACAGGGGGCACTGAAGCTTTCTTT; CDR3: CASSLEPTGGTEAFF
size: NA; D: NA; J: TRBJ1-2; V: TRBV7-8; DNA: TGTGCCAGCAGCATCAGCGGGTCCTATGGCTACACCTTC; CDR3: CASSISGSYGYTF